The rows below give T cell receptor beta chains drawn from one sample of a study of CD8+CD57+ T cells in acquired aplastic anemia. Each CDR3 protein is one row after TCRdb ran MiXCR on the reads. Among a few hundred thousand distinct CDR3 sequences listed, about two thirds were seen once. Sequencing input: sorted CD4+, CD8+, or CD8+CD57+ T cells (not recorded which) from PBMCs. Receptor source: a human donor in good health, serving as a control. CDR3s include the opening cysteine and the closing phenylalanine or tryptophan. Fields, in order: CDR3 DNA, CDR3 protein, D gene, J gene, V gene, clone size. The D gene is left open where the match is weak. Size is omitted from some rows. Given values are once, few, many or a class for expanded clones.

cdr3_nt: TGTGCCAGCAGTTTAATCATCCGGCAGGGGGGACAGAGTAATCAGACCGGGGAGCTGTTTTTT
cdr3_aa: CASSLIIRQGGQSNQTGELFF
d_call: NA
j_call: TRBJ2-2
v_call: TRBV12-3/TRBV12-4
clone_size: few

cdr3_nt: TGTGCCAGCAGTGTGGCCAGGACGAGCCCTGAAGCTTTCTTT
cdr3_aa: CASSVARTSPEAFF
d_call: NA
j_call: TRBJ1-1
v_call: TRBV6-1
clone_size: NA

cdr3_nt: TGTGCCAGCAGCCCGATAGTAGGGACAGGGGGTTACGAGCAGTACTTC
cdr3_aa: CASSPIVGTGGYEQYF
d_call: TRBD1
j_call: TRBJ2-7
v_call: TRBV7-6
clone_size: NA

cdr3_nt: TGTGCCAGCAGCTTGGGACAGGGGTCAGGCACTGAAGCTTTCTTT
cdr3_aa: CASSLGQGSGTEAFF
d_call: TRBD1
j_call: TRBJ1-1
v_call: TRBV12-3/TRBV12-4
clone_size: NA

cdr3_nt: TGTGCCAGCAGCTTAGTGTCGGGAGAGAACACCGGGGAGCTGTTTTTT
cdr3_aa: CASSLVSGENTGELFF
d_call: NA
j_call: TRBJ2-2
v_call: TRBV9
clone_size: NA

cdr3_nt: TGTGCCAGCAGCAGAGCCGGGACAGGGAACTATGGCTACACCTTC
cdr3_aa: CASSRAGTGNYGYTF
d_call: TRBD1
j_call: TRBJ1-2
v_call: TRBV7-2
clone_size: NA

cdr3_nt: TGTGCCACCAGTGAACGCAGGGACACAGATACGCAGTATTTT
cdr3_aa: CATSERRDTDTQYF
d_call: NA
j_call: TRBJ2-3
v_call: TRBV24-1
clone_size: many

cdr3_nt: TGTGCCAGCACCCTACTGGGGGGCGTCTATGGCTACACCTTC
cdr3_aa: CASTLLGGVYGYTF
d_call: NA
j_call: TRBJ1-2
v_call: TRBV7-2
clone_size: NA

cdr3_nt: TGTGCCAGCAGTTTGACCAGGAACATTCAGTACTTC
cdr3_aa: CASSLTRNIQYF
d_call: NA
j_call: TRBJ2-4
v_call: TRBV28
clone_size: few

cdr3_nt: TGTGCCAGCCGCTCCTCACACTCAGGGGCGCTGTTTTTT
cdr3_aa: CASRSSHSGALFF
d_call: NA
j_call: TRBJ2-2
v_call: TRBV7-9
clone_size: NA

cdr3_nt: TGTGCCAGCAGGCCGGGACAGGGGAACGGAGTGACCTACTTC
cdr3_aa: CASRPGQGNGVTYF
d_call: TRBD1
j_call: TRBJ1-2
v_call: TRBV7-3
clone_size: NA

cdr3_nt: TGTGCCAGCAAGTCAGAGAAGTCACCCCTCCATTTT
cdr3_aa: CASKSEKSPLHF
d_call: NA
j_call: TRBJ1-6
v_call: TRBV7-3
clone_size: NA

cdr3_nt: TGCAGTGCTAGTGGCGGGGGGGCCGAAGAGGTCGGGGAGCTGTTTTTT
cdr3_aa: CSASGGGAEEVGELFF
d_call: TRBD2
j_call: TRBJ2-2
v_call: TRBV20-1
clone_size: NA

cdr3_nt: TGCAGTGCGGGGGCCGACGTCCTGACTTTC
cdr3_aa: CSAGADVLTF
d_call: NA
j_call: TRBJ2-6
v_call: TRBV20-1
clone_size: NA

cdr3_nt: TGCGCCAGCAGCCGACAGCGCCTCGACTATGGCTACACCTTC
cdr3_aa: CASSRQRLDYGYTF
d_call: NA
j_call: TRBJ1-2
v_call: TRBV5-1
clone_size: NA

cdr3_nt: TGTGCCAGCAGCTTGAGGCAGCAAGAGACCCAGTACTTCTACTTC
cdr3_aa: CASSLRQQETQYFYF
d_call: NA
j_call: TRBJ2-7
v_call: TRBV7-9
clone_size: NA

cdr3_nt: TGTGCCAGCAGCTTGGGGCAGCAATTCTCACCCCTCCACTTT
cdr3_aa: CASSLGQQFSPLHF
d_call: NA
j_call: TRBJ1-6
v_call: TRBV7-2
clone_size: NA

cdr3_nt: TGCAGCGGTCGGGCAGGGGACAGGGGTCTTGAAGCTTTCTTT
cdr3_aa: CSGRAGDRGLEAFF
d_call: TRBD1
j_call: TRBJ1-1
v_call: TRBV29-1
clone_size: few

cdr3_nt: TGTGCCAGCAGCCGTAGCGGGGGGGGCAGACCCAGCACTTACTTC
cdr3_aa: CASSRSGGGRPSTYF
d_call: TRBD2
j_call: TRBJ2-5
v_call: TRBV7-2
clone_size: NA

cdr3_nt: TGTGCCAGCAGCGGGGGTGGCAGCGGGGAGCTGTTTTTT
cdr3_aa: CASSGGGSGELFF
d_call: NA
j_call: TRBJ2-2
v_call: TRBV5-8
clone_size: NA

cdr3_nt: TGTGCCAGCAGTGAAGCAGGGCCGTACGAGCAGTACTTC
cdr3_aa: CASSEAGPYEQYF
d_call: NA
j_call: TRBJ2-7
v_call: TRBV2
clone_size: few

cdr3_nt: TGTGCCAGCAGCGCCGGACAGGGGATGAGCACTGAAGCTTTCTTT
cdr3_aa: CASSAGQGMSTEAFF
d_call: TRBD1
j_call: TRBJ1-1
v_call: TRBV9
clone_size: many

cdr3_nt: TGCAGCGGACTAGCGGGTAGCACAGATACGCAGTATTTT
cdr3_aa: CSGLAGSTDTQYF
d_call: TRBD2
j_call: TRBJ2-3
v_call: TRBV25-1
clone_size: once

cdr3_nt: TGTGCCAGTAGTATCTCGCGGGGACAGGGGGCTGGAAACACCATATATTTT
cdr3_aa: CASSISRGQGAGNTIYF
d_call: TRBD1
j_call: TRBJ1-3
v_call: TRBV19
clone_size: NA

cdr3_nt: TGCGCCAGCAGTGAGAGTCGTCGACAGGGAAACACTGAAGCTTTCTTT
cdr3_aa: CASSESRRQGNTEAFF
d_call: TRBD1
j_call: TRBJ1-1
v_call: TRBV10-1
clone_size: many

cdr3_nt: TGCAGTGCTATGTCCGGACAGTCTTATACAGATACGCAGTATTTT
cdr3_aa: CSAMSGQSYTDTQYF
d_call: NA
j_call: TRBJ2-3
v_call: TRBV20-1
clone_size: NA

cdr3_nt: TGTGCCAGCAGCGTGGTATCCTCCTACAATGAGCAGTTCTTC
cdr3_aa: CASSVVSSYNEQFF
d_call: NA
j_call: TRBJ2-1
v_call: TRBV9
clone_size: many

cdr3_nt: TGTGCCAGCAGTGAAGATACCGGCACCGTCTCCTACAATGAGCAGTTCTTC
cdr3_aa: CASSEDTGTVSYNEQFF
d_call: NA
j_call: TRBJ2-1
v_call: TRBV5-5
clone_size: few

cdr3_nt: TGTGCCAGCAGCGGAGATGCGGGGGGCACAGATACGTATTTT
cdr3_aa: CASSGDAGGTDTYF
d_call: NA
j_call: TRBJ1-3
v_call: TRBV9
clone_size: NA

cdr3_nt: TGTGCCACTACTCCCCAGGGGTATTACGAGCAGTACTTC
cdr3_aa: CATTPQGYYEQYF
d_call: NA
j_call: TRBJ2-7
v_call: TRBV7-6
clone_size: NA

cdr3_nt: TGTGCCAGCAGCTTAATAACAGGGGCTGAGATGAATAAAGCTTTCTTT
cdr3_aa: CASSLITGAEMNKAFF
d_call: TRBD1
j_call: TRBJ1-1
v_call: TRBV7-3
clone_size: NA

cdr3_nt: TGTGCCAGCAGCTTAGACAGGGGGAATGAAAAACTGTTTTTT
cdr3_aa: CASSLDRGNEKLFF
d_call: TRBD1
j_call: TRBJ1-4
v_call: TRBV7-2
clone_size: many

cdr3_nt: TGTGCCAGCGGGAATTCGGGACACAGCACAGATACGCAGTATTTT
cdr3_aa: CASGNSGHSTDTQYF
d_call: NA
j_call: TRBJ2-3
v_call: TRBV7-2
clone_size: many

cdr3_nt: TGCGCCAGCATTAGCGAAGTTGGGCACTATGAAGCTTACTTT
cdr3_aa: CASISEVGHYEAYF
d_call: NA
j_call: TRBJ1-1
v_call: TRBV7-2
clone_size: NA

cdr3_nt: TGCAGCGCCGGGGGACAGGGGGTCTATGGCTACACCTTC
cdr3_aa: CSAGGQGVYGYTF
d_call: TRBD1
j_call: TRBJ1-2
v_call: TRBV29-1
clone_size: NA

cdr3_nt: TGTGCCATCAGTGGGGACAGGGATGAGCAGTTCTTC
cdr3_aa: CAISGDRDEQFF
d_call: TRBD1
j_call: TRBJ2-1
v_call: TRBV10-3
clone_size: many

cdr3_nt: TGTGCCAGCAGCCATCAAAATCAGCCCCAGCATTTT
cdr3_aa: CASSHQNQPQHF
d_call: NA
j_call: TRBJ1-5
v_call: TRBV11-2
clone_size: NA

cdr3_nt: TGTGCCAGCGCACTCGAGAGGGGCGGGGGGAGAACCGGGGAGCTGTTTTTT
cdr3_aa: CASALERGGGRTGELFF
d_call: TRBD2
j_call: TRBJ2-2
v_call: TRBV6-5
clone_size: many

cdr3_nt: TGTGCCAGCAGCGAGAGACTAGGGGGGGCTTTACGCCGGGAGACCCAGTACTTC
cdr3_aa: CASSERLGGALRRETQYF
d_call: NA
j_call: TRBJ2-5
v_call: TRBV7-2
clone_size: NA

cdr3_nt: TGCGCCAGCAGCCTGGGGACAGGGATCTATACGCAGTATTTT
cdr3_aa: CASSLGTGIYTQYF
d_call: TRBD1
j_call: TRBJ2-3
v_call: TRBV5-1
clone_size: NA

cdr3_nt: TGTGCCAGCAGCTGGACAGGGAGCACAGATACGCAGTATCATTTT
cdr3_aa: CASSWTGSTDTQYHF
d_call: TRBD1
j_call: TRBJ1-5
v_call: TRBV7-2
clone_size: NA

cdr3_nt: TGTGCCAGCAGCTCGGGACTAGCGGGGATAGAGCAGTTCTTC
cdr3_aa: CASSSGLAGIEQFF
d_call: TRBD2
j_call: TRBJ2-1
v_call: TRBV11-1
clone_size: once

cdr3_nt: TGTGCCAGCAGCCCGACACAGGGGACGGCTTCACCCCTCTTT
cdr3_aa: CASSPTQGTASPLF
d_call: TRBD1
j_call: TRBJ1-6
v_call: TRBV7-2
clone_size: NA

cdr3_nt: TGTGCCAGCAGCTTACTAACGCCGGTGGAGACCCAGCACTACTTC
cdr3_aa: CASSLLTPVETQHYF
d_call: NA
j_call: TRBJ2-7
v_call: TRBV7-3
clone_size: NA

cdr3_nt: TGTGCCAGCAGTCGTCCGAGGGAGGGCCATGGCTACACCTTC
cdr3_aa: CASSRPREGHGYTF
d_call: NA
j_call: TRBJ1-2
v_call: TRBV12-3/TRBV12-4
clone_size: NA

cdr3_nt: TGCGCCAGCAATGGGGGGCAGGCTGGCTACGAGCAGTACTTC
cdr3_aa: CASNGGQAGYEQYF
d_call: NA
j_call: TRBJ2-7
v_call: TRBV5-1
clone_size: NA

cdr3_nt: TGTGCCAGCAGCAAACAGACTGGAAACAGCTTATATTTTCACTTT
cdr3_aa: CASSKQTGNSLYFHF
d_call: NA
j_call: TRBJ1-6
v_call: TRBV7-9
clone_size: NA

cdr3_nt: TGTGCCAGCAAAAAACCACAGAGCTATGGCTACACCTTC
cdr3_aa: CASKKPQSYGYTF
d_call: NA
j_call: TRBJ1-2
v_call: TRBV6-1
clone_size: many

cdr3_nt: TGTGCCATCAGTGCTCGGACAGGGAATGCCGAGCTACCCCTCCACTTT
cdr3_aa: CAISARTGNAELPLHF
d_call: TRBD1
j_call: TRBJ1-6
v_call: TRBV10-3
clone_size: NA